The 22 T cell receptor beta chains listed next were all sequenced from one sample in a study of vaccination and CD4 T cells after COVID-19. No antigen is known for these receptors. Treatment reported: roughly 11-day PBMC culture with coronavirus spike peptide pools or control peptides (ViraFEST assay). At the Johns Hopkins FTIC core, DNA taken from cultured CD4+ T cells was sequenced by way of the Oncomine TCR Beta short-read assay. TCRdb fed the PCR reads into MiXCR, producing one record per CDR3 protein. Of over 9,000 distinct CDR3 sequences in the sample, roughly 55% were seen once. The material sequenced was CD4+ T cells from blood, cultured in vitro. These receptors were obtained from a human donor who had recovered from COVID-19.

The chain couples TRBV20-1 to TRBJ1-1; the D gene is possibly TRBD1 (5 bases). Trimming stripped 0 bases from V and 1 base from J, with 9 bases between. CDR1 DFQATT and CDR2 SNEGSKA come from the germline V gene (reference sequence). The CDR3 sequence is 14 residues long. This CDR3 reads CSARDPGWNTEAFF. CDR3 coding DNA: TGCAGTGCTAGAGACCCAGGGTGGAACACTGAAGCTTTCTTT.

This chain links TRBV7-9 with TRBJ1-1; D uncertain. CDR1 SEHNR and CDR2 FQNEAQ come from the germline V gene (reference sequence). Trimming cost V 1 base and J 3 bases, with 6 bases left between them. This CDR3 comprises 13 residues. This chain's CDR3 is CASSLVGDTEAFF. The CDR3 DNA sequence: TGTGCCAGCAGCTTAGTTGGGGACACTGAAGCTTTCTTT.

This chain uses TRBV20-1 with TRBJ1-5; D uncertain. The CDR3 is 14 amino acids. The V end was cut by 1 base, the J end by 0 bases, with 7 bases between. CDR1 DFQATT and CDR2 SNEGSKA come from the germline V gene (reference sequence). The CDR3 sequence: CSARGRSSNQPQHF. CDR3 sequence (DNA): TGCAGTGCTAGAGGACGGTCTAGCAATCAGCCCCAGCATTTT.

This clonotype was counted only a few times. The chain joins TRBV10-1 to TRBJ2-7, with D perhaps matching TRBD2 (6 bases). Trimming took off 0 bases at V and 5 bases at J, with 8 bases between the two ends. The CDR3 totals 13 residues. Germline CDR1 WNHNN, CDR2 SYGVQD (reference sequence). CDR3 residues: CASSESPSDEQYF. CDR3 coding DNA: TGCGCCAGCAGTGAGTCCCCTAGCGACGAGCAGTACTTC.

The genes are TRBV30 and TRBJ1-5; weak D call: TRBD1 (6 bases). The CDR3 has 15 amino acids. CDR1 and CDR2 from the germline V gene are GTSNPN and SVGIG (reference sequence). Trimming stripped 2 bases from V and 0 bases from J, with 11 bases between. The CDR3 nucleotides are TGTGCCTGGAGTCGGACAGCTAATAGCAATCAGCCCCAGCATTTT. This gives the protein CAWSRTANSNQPQHF.

The V gene is TRBV11-2, the J gene TRBJ1-2; a weak D match, TRBD1 (6 bases). Germline CDR1 SGHAT, CDR2 FQNNGV. This CDR3 is 16 amino acids long. V shed 1 base and J shed 2 bases, with 14 bases lying between them. In nucleotides, the CDR3 is TGTGCCAGCAGCTTAGGAGAGGACAGACCCAACTATGGCTACACCTTC. Protein product: CASSLGEDRPNYGYTF.

This chain connects TRBV6-1 to TRBJ1-3; D remains unclear. Deletions cut 6 bases from V and 4 bases from J, with 13 bases between. This CDR3 comprises 14 residues. CDR1 and CDR2 (germline): MNHNS, SASEGT. The CDR3 sequence is CASRASRNGNTIYF. As DNA, the CDR3 is TGTGCCAGCAGGGCCTCAAGGAACGGAAACACCATATATTTT.

V gene TRBV5-4 combines with J gene TRBJ1-5, with TRBD1 as a possible D gene (5 bases). The CDR3 length is 13 residues. V gave up 5 bases and J gave up 8 bases, with 14 bases separating them. Germline V lookup: CDR1 SGHNT, CDR2 YYREEE (reference sequence). This CDR3 reads CASSSDRGEPQHF. The CDR3 DNA sequence: TGTGCCAGCAGTAGCGACCGGGGGGAGCCCCAGCATTTT.

The chain is built from TRBV14 and TRBJ2-7, with TRBD2 matching over 9 bases. The junction had 7 bases not matched to a gene; V was cut back by 4 bases and J by 0 bases. This CDR3 region has 16 residues. Germline CDR1 SGHDN, CDR2 FVKESK. The DNA of the CDR3 is TGTGCCAGCAGCCCCTTTAGCGGGAGAGGCTCCTACGAGCAGTACTTC. Its protein is CASSPFSGRGSYEQYF.

To note about this clonotype: One end of the junction fails to match germline, which may point to a read error. The V gene is TRBV20-1, the J gene TRBJ2-3; no clear D. The CDR3 extends over 13 amino acids. Germline CDR1 DFQATT, CDR2 SNEGSKA (reference sequence). The CDR3 spells CSARGPYTHTQYF. In DNA, the CDR3 is TGCAGTGCTAGGGGTCCTTACACACATACGCAGTATTTT.

The chain uses TRBV19 and TRBJ1-5; D remains unclear. This CDR3 comprises 15 residues. The germline V gene has CDR1 LNHDA and CDR2 SQIVND (reference sequence). Trimming removed 5 bases at V and 2 bases at J, with 13 bases between. The chain's CDR3 is CASSRGGDGNQPQHF. For the CDR3, the DNA is TGTGCCAGTAGTCGCGGCGGGGATGGCAATCAGCCCCAGCATTTT.

This chain uses TRBV6-2 or TRBV6-3 with TRBJ2-7; weak D call: TRBD2 (6 bases). The CDR3 is 12 amino acids. V shed 6 bases and J shed 7 bases, with 13 bases lying between them. Germline V lookup: CDR1 MNHEY, CDR2 SVGEGT. CDR3 residues: CASRTRVREQYF. In DNA, the CDR3 is TGTGCCAGCAGGACTAGGGTGAGGGAGCAGTACTTC.

The chain joins TRBV2 to TRBJ1-1, with D possibly TRBD1 on 5 matching bases. Trimming removed 6 bases at V and 11 bases at J, with 16 bases between. The length of the CDR3 is 12 residues. Germline V gene data show CDR1 as SNHLY and CDR2 as FYNNEI. The CDR3 reads CASRERGMRAFF. The CDR3 nucleotides read TGTGCCAGCAGGGAAAGGGGTATGAGGGCTTTCTTT.

The genes are TRBV6-1 and TRBJ2-7, with a tentative D call TRBD2 (5 bases). CDR1 and CDR2 from the germline V gene are MNHNS and SASEGT. The ends were cut back, 2 bases at V and 2 bases at J, with 13 bases in the middle. The CDR3 sequence is 15 residues long. As DNA, the CDR3 is TGTGCCAGCAGTGAACGGCTAGCTCTCGCCTACGAGCAGTACTTC. Amino acids: CASSERLALAYEQYF.

This chain links TRBV12-3 or TRBV12-4 with TRBJ1-3, with D tentatively TRBD1 (5 bases). V lost 5 bases and J 0 bases, leaving 5 bases between the germline ends. The CDR3 runs 13 residues. CDR3 region: CASSDSSGNTIYF. Here the CDR3 DNA reads TGTGCCAGCAGTGACAGCTCTGGAAACACCATATATTTT.

This clonotype was found a few times. The chain uses TRBV18 and TRBJ1-2, with a tentative D call TRBD1 (5 bases). CDR1 and CDR2 (germline): KGHSH, LQKENI. The CDR3 covers 14 residues. The V end was cut by 5 bases, the J end by 6 bases, with 16 bases between. CDR3 region: CASSGDPEYDGYTF. The CDR3 bases are TGTGCCAGCTCAGGGGACCCAGAGTATGATGGCTACACCTTC.

The sample holds a few counts of this clonotype. This chain connects TRBV6-1 to TRBJ2-7, with D perhaps matching TRBD1 or TRBD2 (5 bases each). V was shortened by 6 bases and J by 0 bases, with 21 bases between the two germline ends. Germline-derived CDR1 and CDR2 are MNHNS and SASEGT. The CDR3 extends over 17 amino acids. CDR3 bases: TGTGCCAGCAGGAGGGGATCTTCGGGACGGAGCTCCTACGAGCAGTACTTC. This encodes CASRRGSSGRSSYEQYF.

The CDR3 loop reads CASSLRGTSGNNEQFF. CDR3 in DNA: TGTGCCAGCAGCTTACGCGGGACTAGCGGAAACAATGAGCAGTTCTTC. The chain carries TRBV7-6 and TRBJ2-1; 11 nucleotides align to TRBD2. The germline V gene has CDR1 SGHVS and CDR2 FNYEAQ. V shed 2 bases, J shed 5 bases, and the junction held 5 bases outside the gene matches. The length of the CDR3 is 16 residues.

The table lists this clonotype with a few counts. V and J are TRBV28 and TRBJ1-5; perhaps TRBD1 as D (5 bases). V lost 7 bases, J lost 2 bases, and 15 bases lay in between. Germline CDR1 and CDR2: MDHEN and SYDVKM. This CDR3 is built from 15 residues. This CDR3 reads CASTTWVGGNQPQHF. The CDR3 DNA follows: TGTGCCAGCACCACGTGGGTGGGGGGCAATCAGCCCCAGCATTTT.

The J gene is TRBJ2-7, the V gene TRBV5-1; D gene unclear. V gave up 3 bases and J gave up 2 bases, with 12 bases separating them. From germline, CDR1 is SGHRS and CDR2 YFSETQ. The CDR3 runs to 14 residues. CDR3 DNA: TGCGCCAGCAGCTCCACGGCCGGTACCTACGAGCAGTACTTC. This gives the protein CASSSTAGTYEQYF. Full variable domain (missing parts from reference TRBV5-1 and TRBJ2-7): KAGVTQTPRYLIKTRGQQVTLSCSPISGHRSVSWYQQTPGQGLQFLFEYFSETQRNKGNFPGRFSGRQFSNSRSEMNVSTLELGDSALYLCASSSTAGTYEQYFGPGTRLTVT.

The J gene is TRBJ1-5, the V gene TRBV2; possibly TRBD1 for D (6 bases). Germline V gene data show CDR1 as SNHLY and CDR2 as FYNNEI. This CDR3 is built from 14 residues. The ends were cut back, 7 bases at V and 2 bases at J, with 12 bases in the middle. CDR3 nucleotide sequence: TGTGCCAGCATGGGGGCTACAGGCAATCAGCCCCAGCATTTT. Translation gives CASMGATGNQPQHF.

The gene calls are TRBV2 and TRBJ1-3, with D tentatively TRBD1 (5 bases). V lost 8 bases and J lost 2, with 10 bases in between. This CDR3 region has 13 residues. The V gene's germline CDR1 is SNHLY and CDR2 FYNNEI. CDR3 DNA sequence: TGTGCCAGCGGGACCTACGCTGGAAACACCATATATTTT. Residues: CASGTYAGNTIYF.